Listed below are T cell receptor beta chains from one sample, sequenced in a study of blood T cell repertoires in COVID-19. Produced via immunoSEQ multiplex PCR; TCRdb's table is partial and in-frame only. The sample has about 81,000 clones; roughly 89% are singletons. The sample was peripheral blood. Source of these receptors: a woman aged 50 to 65 in a cohort sampled during active COVID-19. Each CDR3 is given with its conserved first and last residue. The order of the fields is D gene, clone size, J gene, V gene, CDR3 protein, CDR3 DNA. The D gene is left open where the match is weak. The listing skips clone size in some rows; elsewhere it reads once, few, many or a size class.

D gene: .
clone size: .
J gene: TRBJ2-1
V gene: TRBV7-9
CDR3 protein: CASSLSGADEQFF
CDR3 DNA: TGTGCCAGCAGCTTATCTGGGGCGGATGAGCAGTTCTTC

D gene: TRBD1
clone size: once
J gene: TRBJ1-1
V gene: TRBV14
CDR3 protein: CASSHNRDSLYTEAFF
CDR3 DNA: TGTGCCAGCAGCCATAACCGGGACAGTCTATACACTGAAGCTTTCTTT

D gene: .
clone size: few
J gene: TRBJ2-1
V gene: TRBV3-1/TRBV3-2
CDR3 protein: CASSQSVDEQFF
CDR3 DNA: TGTGCCAGCAGCCAGAGCGTCGATGAGCAGTTCTTC

D gene: TRBD2
clone size: .
J gene: TRBJ2-3
V gene: TRBV11-2
CDR3 protein: CASSLTAGATDTQYF
CDR3 DNA: TGTGCCAGCAGCCTCACGGCGGGAGCGACAGATACGCAGTATTTT

D gene: TRBD1
clone size: .
J gene: TRBJ1-2
V gene: TRBV5-6
CDR3 protein: CASSIGQGVEGYTF
CDR3 DNA: TGTGCCAGCAGTATCGGACAGGGGGTAGAGGGCTACACCTTC

D gene: .
clone size: .
J gene: TRBJ1-4
V gene: TRBV19
CDR3 protein: CASAPGATNEKLFF
CDR3 DNA: TGTGCCTCAGCTCCGGGGGCAACTAATGAAAAACTGTTTTTT

D gene: .
clone size: .
J gene: TRBJ2-7
V gene: TRBV5-1
CDR3 protein: CASSLGQAPYEQYF
CDR3 DNA: TGCGCCAGCAGCTTGGGGCAGGCGCCATACGAGCAGTACTTC

D gene: TRBD2
clone size: few
J gene: TRBJ2-2
V gene: TRBV4-2
CDR3 protein: CASSPQTSGGTGELFF
CDR3 DNA: TGTGCCAGCAGCCCTCAGACTAGCGGGGGCACCGGGGAGCTGTTTTTT

D gene: TRBD2
clone size: .
J gene: TRBJ2-1
V gene: TRBV7-6
CDR3 protein: CASTRAGVSYNEQFF
CDR3 DNA: TGTGCCAGCACGAGAGCGGGGGTCTCCTACAATGAGCAGTTCTTC

D gene: .
clone size: .
J gene: TRBJ2-5
V gene: TRBV19
CDR3 protein: CASSYSTGIAQETQYF
CDR3 DNA: TGTGCCAGTAGTTATAGCACAGGGATTGCCCAAGAGACCCAGTACTTC

D gene: .
clone size: .
J gene: TRBJ2-7
V gene: TRBV2
CDR3 protein: CATRGGTGPYEQYF
CDR3 DNA: TGTGCCACGAGGGGAGGAACAGGCCCCTACGAGCAGTACTTC

D gene: .
clone size: .
J gene: TRBJ1-1
V gene: TRBV18
CDR3 protein: CASSQGEDTEAFF
CDR3 DNA: TGTGCCAGCTCACAGGGAGAGGACACTGAAGCTTTCTTT

D gene: .
clone size: .
J gene: TRBJ1-2
V gene: TRBV11-2
CDR3 protein: CASSPSGGPYGYTF
CDR3 DNA: TGTGCCAGCAGCCCCTCCGGGGGACCCTATGGCTACACCTTC

D gene: TRBD1
clone size: .
J gene: TRBJ1-1
V gene: TRBV29-1
CDR3 protein: CSVEGFGTGKTEAFF
CDR3 DNA: TGCAGCGTTGAAGGGTTCGGGACAGGGAAAACTGAAGCTTTCTTT

D gene: .
clone size: .
J gene: TRBJ1-1
V gene: TRBV2
CDR3 protein: CATREGSGTTEAFF
CDR3 DNA: TGTGCCACCCGGGAGGGTTCGGGGACCACTGAAGCTTTCTTT

D gene: TRBD2
clone size: .
J gene: TRBJ2-5
V gene: TRBV5-8
CDR3 protein: CASSRGLAGQETQYF
CDR3 DNA: TGTGCCAGCAGCCGCGGACTAGCGGGGCAAGAGACCCAGTACTTC

D gene: .
clone size: .
J gene: TRBJ1-1
V gene: TRBV5-6
CDR3 protein: CASSLGGSILNTEAFF
CDR3 DNA: TGTGCCAGCAGCTTGGGGGGCTCGATACTGAACACTGAAGCTTTCTTT

D gene: .
clone size: .
J gene: TRBJ2-3
V gene: TRBV6-5
CDR3 protein: CASRSGQGITDTQYF
CDR3 DNA: TGTGCCAGCAGGTCGGGGCAGGGGATCACAGATACGCAGTATTTT

D gene: .
clone size: .
J gene: TRBJ1-6
V gene: TRBV30
CDR3 protein: CAWRQAGSYLHF
CDR3 DNA: TGTGCCTGGAGACAGGCTGGGTCGTACCTCCACTTT

D gene: TRBD2
clone size: once
J gene: TRBJ2-1
V gene: TRBV3-1/TRBV3-2
CDR3 protein: CASSNAGGGSYNEQFF
CDR3 DNA: TGTGCCAGCAGCAACGCCGGGGGGGGCTCCTACAATGAGCAGTTCTTC

D gene: TRBD1
clone size: .
J gene: TRBJ2-1
V gene: TRBV5-5
CDR3 protein: CASRSGTGPYNEQFF
CDR3 DNA: TGTGCCAGCAGGTCCGGGACAGGACCCTACAATGAGCAGTTCTTC

D gene: .
clone size: .
J gene: TRBJ2-1
V gene: TRBV21-1
CDR3 protein: CASSLTSLAGGPHYNEQFF
CDR3 DNA: TGTGCCAGCAGTCTTACTTCTCTAGCGGGAGGGCCTCACTACAATGAGCAGTTCTTC

D gene: TRBD1
clone size: .
J gene: TRBJ2-3
V gene: TRBV5-1
CDR3 protein: CASSSRDSHTDTQYF
CDR3 DNA: TGCGCCAGCAGCTCCCGGGACAGCCACACAGATACGCAGTATTTT

D gene: TRBD2
clone size: .
J gene: TRBJ2-5
V gene: TRBV9
CDR3 protein: CASSVGGLAGETQYF
CDR3 DNA: TGTGCCAGCAGCGTAGGGGGACTAGCGGGAGAGACCCAGTACTTC

D gene: .
clone size: .
J gene: TRBJ1-5
V gene: TRBV19
CDR3 protein: CASRTLGGENQPQHF
CDR3 DNA: TGTGCCAGTAGAACCTTAGGGGGGGAGAATCAGCCCCAGCATTTT

D gene: TRBD1
clone size: .
J gene: TRBJ2-7
V gene: TRBV18
CDR3 protein: CASSPRTGAFSYEQYF
CDR3 DNA: TGTGCCAGCTCACCGCGGACAGGGGCCTTCTCCTACGAGCAGTACTTC

D gene: .
clone size: few
J gene: TRBJ2-3
V gene: TRBV2
CDR3 protein: CASQISTDTQYF
CDR3 DNA: TGTGCCAGCCAAATTAGCACAGATACGCAGTATTTT

D gene: .
clone size: .
J gene: TRBJ1-1
V gene: TRBV9
CDR3 protein: CASSVGPQGLGTEAFF
CDR3 DNA: TGTGCCAGCAGCGTAGGCCCCCAGGGATTAGGCACTGAAGCTTTCTTT

D gene: TRBD2
clone size: .
J gene: TRBJ2-3
V gene: TRBV3-1/TRBV3-2
CDR3 protein: CASSKEGLAGMGTDTQYF
CDR3 DNA: TGTGCCAGCAGCAAAGAGGGACTAGCGGGTATGGGCACAGATACGCAGTATTTT

D gene: TRBD1
clone size: .
J gene: TRBJ2-7
V gene: TRBV12-5
CDR3 protein: CASARDRAGDEQYF
CDR3 DNA: TGTGCTAGTGCCCGGGACAGGGCGGGCGACGAGCAGTACTTC

D gene: TRBD2
clone size: .
J gene: TRBJ2-1
V gene: TRBV7-3
CDR3 protein: CASSLGSGRNNEQFF
CDR3 DNA: TGTGCCAGCAGCTTGGGTAGCGGGAGAAACAATGAGCAGTTCTTC

D gene: .
clone size: .
J gene: TRBJ1-3
V gene: TRBV29-1
CDR3 protein: CSVMEVSGNTIYF
CDR3 DNA: TGCAGTGTTATGGAGGTCTCTGGAAACACCATATATTTT

D gene: .
clone size: .
J gene: TRBJ1-4
V gene: TRBV28
CDR3 protein: CASKRGVGATNEKLFF
CDR3 DNA: TGTGCCAGCAAAAGGGGCGTGGGTGCAACTAATGAAAAACTGTTTTTT

D gene: .
clone size: .
J gene: TRBJ1-2
V gene: TRBV20-1
CDR3 protein: CSASRGEGSYGYTF
CDR3 DNA: TGCAGTGCTAGTAGAGGCGAGGGTAGCTATGGCTACACCTTC

D gene: .
clone size: once
J gene: TRBJ2-5
V gene: TRBV3-1/TRBV3-2
CDR3 protein: CASSQPLAQETQYF
CDR3 DNA: TGTGCCAGCAGCCAACCGCTAGCACAGGAGACCCAGTACTTC

D gene: TRBD2
clone size: .
J gene: TRBJ2-1
V gene: TRBV29-1
CDR3 protein: CSVEPSGSNEQFF
CDR3 DNA: TGCAGCGTTGAACCTAGCGGGAGCAATGAGCAGTTCTTC

D gene: .
clone size: .
J gene: TRBJ2-3
V gene: TRBV21-1
CDR3 protein: CASSKEVPSGNTDTQYF
CDR3 DNA: TGTGCCAGCAGCAAAGAGGTACCTAGCGGGAACACAGATACGCAGTATTTT

D gene: .
clone size: .
J gene: TRBJ1-3
V gene: TRBV11-2
CDR3 protein: CASSSPFLQLPSGNTIYF
CDR3 DNA: TGTGCCAGCAGCTCCCCCTTCCTCCAACTTCCATCTGGAAACACCATATATTTT

D gene: TRBD2
clone size: many
J gene: TRBJ2-3
V gene: TRBV5-4
CDR3 protein: CASTTLGTSGSRGTDTQYF
CDR3 DNA: TGTGCCAGCACCACTTTGGGGACTAGCGGGAGTAGGGGCACAGATACGCAGTATTTT

D gene: .
clone size: .
J gene: TRBJ2-3
V gene: TRBV4-2
CDR3 protein: CASSLGVGGGVQMHTQYF
CDR3 DNA: TGTGCCAGCAGCCTTGGCGTCGGAGGAGGTGTACAAATGCATACGCAGTATTTT

D gene: .
clone size: .
J gene: TRBJ2-1
V gene: TRBV11-3
CDR3 protein: CASSLSWGGGLRSYNEQFF
CDR3 DNA: TGTGCCAGCAGCTTATCGTGGGGGGGCGGTTTGAGGTCCTACAATGAGCAGTTCTTC

D gene: TRBD1
clone size: .
J gene: TRBJ1-6
V gene: TRBV6-1
CDR3 protein: CASSEEQGANSPLHF
CDR3 DNA: TGTGCCAGCAGTGAGGAACAGGGGGCCAATTCACCCCTCCACTTT

D gene: TRBD2
clone size: .
J gene: TRBJ2-7
V gene: TRBV9
CDR3 protein: CASSPPSRERRTSGRARYEQYF
CDR3 DNA: TGTGCCAGCAGCCCACCTTCCCGGGAACGGAGGACTAGCGGGAGGGCCCGTTACGAGCAGTACTTC

D gene: .
clone size: .
J gene: TRBJ1-1
V gene: TRBV12-3/TRBV12-4
CDR3 protein: CASSLTGNTEAFF
CDR3 DNA: TGTGCCAGCAGCCTTACAGGGAACACTGAAGCTTTCTTT

D gene: TRBD1
clone size: .
J gene: TRBJ1-2
V gene: TRBV7-9
CDR3 protein: CASSLVTGSDGYTF
CDR3 DNA: TGTGCCAGCAGCTTAGTGACAGGGAGTGACGGCTACACCTTC

D gene: .
clone size: .
J gene: TRBJ1-3
V gene: TRBV30
CDR3 protein: CAWSPQGGDTIYF
CDR3 DNA: TGTGCCTGGAGTCCCCAAGGGGGGGACACCATATATTTT

D gene: .
clone size: .
J gene: TRBJ1-1
V gene: TRBV5-6
CDR3 protein: CASRIRGWNTEAFF
CDR3 DNA: TGTGCCAGCAGAATCCGGGGATGGAACACTGAAGCTTTCTTT

D gene: .
clone size: .
J gene: TRBJ2-1
V gene: TRBV28
CDR3 protein: CASSLSYNEQFF
CDR3 DNA: TGTGCCAGCAGCCTTAGCTACAATGAGCAGTTCTTC

D gene: .
clone size: .
J gene: TRBJ1-5
V gene: TRBV15
CDR3 protein: CATSRDLTAGRPQHF
CDR3 DNA: TGTGCCACCAGCAGAGATCTAACAGCCGGGAGGCCCCAGCATTTT

D gene: .
clone size: .
J gene: TRBJ2-5
V gene: TRBV6-6
CDR3 protein: CASSYSRHQKETQYF
CDR3 DNA: TGTGCCAGCAGTTACTCGAGGCACCAGAAGGAGACCCAGTACTTC

D gene: TRBD2
clone size: .
J gene: TRBJ2-2
V gene: TRBV5-6
CDR3 protein: CASSLGFSGMKTGELFF
CDR3 DNA: TGTGCCAGCAGCTTGGGGTTTAGCGGGATGAAAACCGGGGAGCTGTTTTTT

D gene: .
clone size: .
J gene: TRBJ2-7
V gene: TRBV11-2
CDR3 protein: CASSSDNSYEQYF
CDR3 DNA: TGTGCCAGCAGCTCCGACAACTCCTACGAGCAGTACTTC

D gene: .
clone size: .
J gene: TRBJ2-7
V gene: TRBV18
CDR3 protein: CASSPQAQKAYEQYF
CDR3 DNA: TGTGCCAGCTCACCCCAAGCACAGAAAGCCTACGAGCAGTACTTC

D gene: TRBD1
clone size: .
J gene: TRBJ1-2
V gene: TRBV7-9
CDR3 protein: CASSVGSGGNYGYTF
CDR3 DNA: TGTGCCAGCAGCGTAGGGTCAGGGGGTAACTATGGCTACACCTTC